This T cell receptor (beta chain) comes out of a study of T cell changes during pregnancy in multiple sclerosis (dated by TCRdb to the late 2010s). Regarding the study in general: The study examined how the T cell repertoire changed over the course of pregnancy in women with multiple sclerosis.

A word on this clone: The clone's antigen remains unknown. Base qualities are missing; no much larger clone stands one base away.

Library preparation was by the immunoSEQ multiplex PCR assay. TCRdb stores this immuneACCESS table with in-frame sequences only. Part of the clones is absent; in the studies checked, under half of the shortfall reflects unresolved V genes, and no reason is known for the rest. Across this sample there are over 70,000 clones, with 92% seen only once. Of the sample, 1.5% to 2% falls within the top ten clones. The germline V gene encodes CDR1 SGHTA and CDR2 FQGNSA. Deletion took 2 bases off V and 0 bases off J, with a span of 13 bases between the germline ends. From cysteine to phenylalanine, the CDR3 is 17 amino acids long. Only the CDR3 part of the read is kept: 51 bases, read in frame from the first base.

The chain was built from TRBV7-2 and TRBJ1-4; TRBD1 might be the D gene, on 6 matching bases. The clonotype comes from a female donor in good health, enrolled as a control in a pregnancy study. The source was peripheral blood, collected in the first trimester of pregnancy. This receptor has the CDR3 CASSLLAGAATNEKLFF. The DNA reads as follows: TGTGCCAGCAGCTTATTAGCGGGGGCGGCAACTAATGAAAAACTGTTTTTT.